Shown below are 22 T cell receptor beta chains from a single sample sequenced in a study of blood T cell repertoires in COVID-19. TCRdb's table, derived via immunoSEQ multiplex PCR, lists solely in-frame clones and lacks some. This sample has hundreds of thousands of clones, with about 90% found just once. The specimen sequenced was peripheral blood. The receptors stem from a woman aged 25 to 39 who had recovered from COVID-19.

The V call is TRBV19, the J call TRBJ2-1, with a possible D match to TRBD2 (7 bases). The CDR3 is made up of 17 amino acids. V lost 1 base and J lost 10, with 23 bases in between. The germline CDR1 and CDR2 sequences are LNHDA and SQIVND (reference sequence). CDR3 in DNA: TGTGCCAGTAGTATAGTGGCCAGGTCGGGGGGCCTATGGGAGCAGTTCTTC. Encoded protein: CASSIVARSGGLWEQFF.

There are a few counts of this clone. The chain is built from TRBV7-9 and TRBJ2-1, with D uncertain. CDR1 and CDR2 from the germline V gene are SEHNR and FQNEAQ (reference sequence). This CDR3 has 13 amino acids. V shed 4 bases and J shed 9 bases, with 13 bases lying between them. As DNA, the CDR3 is TGTGCCAGCAGCTCCCAATTGGTCGGTGAGCAGTTCTTC. As protein: CASSSQLVGEQFF.

The V call is TRBV5-1, the J call TRBJ2-3; TRBD2 aligns across 8 bases. CDR1 and CDR2 from the germline V gene are SGHRS and YFSETQ. The CDR3 has 14 residues. Losses at the gene ends were 4 bases for V and 2 bases for J; bases not matched to a gene: 3. Written as DNA, the CDR3 is TGCGCCAGCAGCCGGGGGGGATCCACAGATACGCAGTATTTT. Amino acids: CASSRGGSTDTQYF. The full variable domain, with the rest looked up from reference TRBV5-1 and TRBJ2-3, is KAGVTQTPRYLIKTRGQQVTLSCSPISGHRSVSWYQQTPGQGLQFLFEYFSETQRNKGNFPGRFSGRQFSNSRSEMNVSTLELGDSALYLCASSRGGSTDTQYFGPGTRLTVL.

The chain's CDR3 is CASSQDSETASGYEQYF. The CDR3, as DNA: TGCGCCAGCAGCCAAGATTCGGAAACGGCTAGCGGCTACGAGCAGTACTTC. The chain employs TRBV4-1 and TRBJ2-7, with TRBD2 matching 7 bases. J was trimmed by 3 bases and V by 0 bases; bases with no gene match: 11. Per germline, CDR1 MGHRA and CDR2 YSYEKL. The CDR3 has 17 amino acids.

The rearrangement joins TRBV6-5 to TRBJ2-1, with 10 bases that match TRBD1. With 2 bases clipped from V and 7 bases from J, the junction kept 2 bases outside the gene matches. There are 14 residues in the CDR3. Germline V gene lookup returns CDR1 MNHEY and CDR2 SVGAGI. CDR3 residues: CASSYRDRGNEQFF. CDR3 in DNA: TGTGCCAGCAGTTACCGGGACAGGGGAAATGAGCAGTTCTTC.

This clone has a handful of counts. The chain joins TRBV2 to TRBJ2-7; possible D gene TRBD1, 6 bases. The CDR3 sequence is 15 residues long. Trimming shortened V by 3 bases and J by 2 bases, and 14 bases separated the two germline ends. CDR1 and CDR2 from the germline V gene are SNHLY and FYNNEI. The CDR3 loop reads CASSDLWAGAYEQYF. The CDR3 DNA is TGTGCCAGCAGTGACCTATGGGCAGGGGCCTACGAGCAGTACTTC.

The chain has TRBV5-1 and TRBJ2-5; D is undetermined. Trimming shortened V by 1 base and J by 0 bases, and 13 bases separated the two germline ends. This CDR3 has 16 residues. In germline, CDR1 is SGHRS, CDR2 YFSETQ. Here the CDR3 reads CASSLSPWQNQETQYF. The CDR3 DNA is TGCGCCAGCAGCTTGAGTCCCTGGCAGAACCAAGAGACCCAGTACTTC.

The rearrangement uses TRBV18 and TRBJ2-5, with D perhaps matching TRBD1 (5 bases). The CDR3 runs 14 residues. CDR1 is KGHSH, CDR2 LQKENI, per germline. V was pared by 2 bases and J by 2 bases, with 9 bases between. CDR3 region: CASSPGPGQETQYF. The CDR3 region has the DNA TGTGCCAGCTCACCAGGGCCAGGGCAAGAGACCCAGTACTTC.

V and J are TRBV30 and TRBJ1-1, with TRBD1 identical over 7 bases. Germline values: CDR1 GTSNPN, CDR2 SVGIG (reference sequence). J was trimmed by 1 base and V by 5 bases; bases with no gene match: 7. The CDR3 is 14 amino acids. CDR3 amino acids: CAWDTGVGNTEAFF. The CDR3, as DNA: TGTGCCTGGGATACAGGGGTTGGGAACACTGAAGCTTTCTTT. Full variable domain (outside the CDR3, taken from reference TRBV30 and TRBJ1-1): SQTIHQWPATLVQPVGSPLSLECTVEGTSNPNLYWYRQAAGRGLQLLFYSVGIGQISSEVPQNLSASRPQDRQFILSSKKLLLSDSGFYLCAWDTGVGNTEAFFGQGTRLTVV.

This chain links TRBV7-8 with TRBJ2-7; the D gene is possibly TRBD2 (6 bases). The V and J ends lost 1 base and 2 bases respectively, with 12 bases between them. CDR3 length: 15 residues. Germline V CDR1 and CDR2: SGHVS, FQNEAQ. DNA of the CDR3: TGTGCCAGCAGCTTAGGGGCGGGATCCACCTACGAGCAGTACTTC. Translation: CASSLGAGSTYEQYF.

The V gene is TRBV12-3 or TRBV12-4, the J gene TRBJ2-3; possible D gene TRBD2, 6 bases. The germline V and J ends were trimmed by 7 bases and 3 bases, with 11 bases remaining between them. This CDR3 is built from 13 residues. The CDR3: CASTGRITDTQYF. CDR3 DNA: TGTGCCAGCACAGGGAGGATAACAGATACGCAGTATTTT.

V usage is TRBV4-3 and J usage is TRBJ2-2; D is possibly TRBD1 (6 bases). Trimming left V 0 bases short and J 5 bases short, with 13 bases between. Germline V gene sequence: CDR1 LGHNA, CDR2 YSLEER. This CDR3 has 16 residues. Here the CDR3 DNA reads TGCGCCAGCAGCCAAGATATAGGGGGAGAGACCGGGGAGCTGTTTTTT. Protein product: CASSQDIGGETGELFF.

The rearrangement uses TRBV5-1 and TRBJ2-3; 7 bases match TRBD1. The V and J ends lost 4 bases and 2 bases, in that order; junction bases with no gene match: 7. The germline V gene encodes CDR1 SGHRS and CDR2 YFSETQ. This CDR3 region has 15 residues. CDR3 sequence reads: CASSDAQGPTDTQYF. CDR3 sequence (DNA): TGCGCCAGCAGCGACGCACAGGGGCCCACAGATACGCAGTATTTT.

This clone was seen a handful of times. The chain couples TRBV11-2 to TRBJ2-5; 7 bases align to TRBD1. J lost 4 bases, V lost 1 base, and 9 bases had no gene match. This CDR3 is 16 amino acids long. Germline CDR1 reads SGHAT; CDR2 reads FQNNGV. The CDR3 loop reads CASSLVIGGKGETQYF. The CDR3 DNA reads TGTGCCAGCAGCTTAGTAATAGGGGGCAAGGGAGAGACCCAGTACTTC.

The genes are TRBV2 and TRBJ1-1; a possible D gene is TRBD1 (6 bases). This CDR3 comprises 14 residues. CDR1 is SNHLY, CDR2 FYNNEI, per germline. V dropped 6 bases and J dropped 0 bases, with 11 bases sitting between them. The CDR3 DNA reads as TGTGCCAGCAGCTCACAGGGCGTGAACACTGAAGCTTTCTTT. It codes for CASSSQGVNTEAFF. The whole variable domain, filled in from reference TRBV2 and TRBJ1-1, reads EPEVTQTPSHQVTQMGQEVILRCVPISNHLYFYWYRQILGQKVEFLVSFYNNEISEKSEIFDDQFSVERPDGSNFTLKIRSTKLEDSAMYFCASSSQGVNTEAFFGQGTRLTVV.

The rearrangement uses TRBV2 and TRBJ1-6, with TRBD1 matching over 7 bases. The V gene's germline CDR1 is SNHLY and CDR2 FYNNEI. V dropped 6 bases and J dropped 13; count of bases not matched to a gene: 12. The CDR3 contains 14 residues. The CDR3 DNA reads TGTGCCAGCAGGGCGGGACAGAATCCAACTCCCCTCCACTTT. It yields the protein CASRAGQNPTPLHF.

The V gene is TRBV6-5, the J gene TRBJ1-3; 7 nucleotides line up with TRBD1. There are 15 residues in the CDR3. The germline V gene encodes CDR1 MNHEY and CDR2 SVGAGI. Losses at the gene ends were 6 bases for V and 2 bases for J; bases not matched to a gene: 7. CDR3 region: CASSYRDSAGNTIYF. The CDR3 nucleotides are TGTGCCAGCAGCTACCGGGACAGTGCTGGAAACACCATATATTTT.

This rearrangement joins TRBV5-4 to TRBJ2-3; tentative D call: TRBD2 (5 bases). V was cut by 0 bases and J by 4 bases, with 6 bases left in between. Germline V gene lookup returns CDR1 SGHNT and CDR2 YYREEE (reference sequence). The CDR3 runs to 13 residues. The CDR3 DNA reads as TGTGCCAGCAGCTTGGACGGGGCAGATACGCAGTATTTT. Its protein is CASSLDGADTQYF.

This chain connects TRBV6-5 to TRBJ2-7; TRBD2 agrees at 8 bases. There are 15 residues in the CDR3. Germline CDR1 is MNHEY and CDR2 is SVGAGI. The V gene end was trimmed by 8 bases and the J gene end by 2 bases; junction bases not matched to a gene: 11. The CDR3 nucleotides read TGTGCCAGCCAGCCGGATAGCGGGATGACCTACGAGCAGTACTTC. Amino acid sequence: CASQPDSGMTYEQYF.

The genes are TRBV7-3 and TRBJ2-3; TRBD2 might be the D (6 bases). CDR3 length: 15 amino acids. The germline gives CDR1 SGHTA, CDR2 FQGTGA. The V gene lost 6 bases and the J gene lost 4 bases, with 17 bases spanning the gap. CDR3 sequence reads: CASRPGVGRADTQYF. As DNA, the CDR3 is TGTGCCAGCAGGCCGGGGGTCGGCCGGGCAGATACGCAGTATTTT.

This clone was detected once. This rearrangement joins TRBV27 to TRBJ2-7, with 8 nucleotides matching TRBD1. V gave up 6 bases and J gave up 0 bases; unmatched junction bases: 1. The CDR3 runs to 13 residues. Germline CDR1 MNHEY, CDR2 SMNVEV (reference sequence). This chain's CDR3 is CASRTGASYEQYF. The CDR3 DNA sequence: TGTGCCAGCAGGACAGGGGCCTCCTACGAGCAGTACTTC.

This clone was seen a few times. V and J are TRBV7-6 and TRBJ2-7, with 14 bases fitting TRBD2. This CDR3 comprises 19 residues. V shed 4 bases and J 0 bases; nucleotides not matched to a gene: 11. Per germline, CDR1 SGHVS and CDR2 FNYEAQ. DNA for the CDR3: TGTGCCAGCAGCTCGTCTATGGGGACTAGCGGGAGATTCTCCTACGAGCAGTACTTC. It codes for CASSSSMGTSGRFSYEQYF.